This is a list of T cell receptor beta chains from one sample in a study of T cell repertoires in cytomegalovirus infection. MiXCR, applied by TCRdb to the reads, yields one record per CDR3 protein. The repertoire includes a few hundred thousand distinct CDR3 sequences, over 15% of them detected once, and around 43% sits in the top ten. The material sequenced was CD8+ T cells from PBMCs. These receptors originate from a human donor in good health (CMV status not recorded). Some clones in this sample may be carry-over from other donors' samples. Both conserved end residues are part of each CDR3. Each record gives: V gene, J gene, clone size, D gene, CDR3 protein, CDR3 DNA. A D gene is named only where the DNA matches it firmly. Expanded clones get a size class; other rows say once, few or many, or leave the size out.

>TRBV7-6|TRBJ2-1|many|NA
CASSPPPGNEQFF
TGTGCCAGCAGCCCACCACCCGGCAATGAGCAGTTCTTC
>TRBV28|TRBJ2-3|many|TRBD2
CASSVTSGGAQNTQYF
TGTGCCAGCAGTGTAACTAGCGGGGGGGCCCAAAATACGCAGTATTTT
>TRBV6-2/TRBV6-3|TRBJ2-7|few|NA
CASSYGGHEQYF
TGTGCCAGCAGTTATGGAGGTCACGAGCAGTACTTC
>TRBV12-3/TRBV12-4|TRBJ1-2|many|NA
CASSPAVNYGYTF
TGTGCCAGCAGTCCGGCCGTGAACTATGGCTACACCTTC
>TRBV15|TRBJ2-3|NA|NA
CATRGTDTQYF
TGTGCCACCAGGGGCACAGATACGCAGTATTTT
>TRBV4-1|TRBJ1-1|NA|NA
CASSLEDSVGEAFF
TGCGCCAGCAGCCTAGAGGACAGCGTTGGGGAAGCTTTCTTT
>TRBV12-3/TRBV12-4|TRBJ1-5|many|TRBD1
CASSYTGGDQPQHF
TGTGCCAGCAGCTACACAGGGGGCGATCAGCCCCAGCATTTT
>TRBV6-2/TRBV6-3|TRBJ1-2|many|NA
CASSLTAVINYGYTF
TGTGCCAGCAGTTTAACCGCAGTTATCAACTATGGCTACACCTTC
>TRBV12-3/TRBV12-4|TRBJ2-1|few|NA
CASSLVVGLGNEQFF
TGTGCCAGCAGTTTAGTGGTGGGCTTGGGCAATGAGCAGTTCTTC
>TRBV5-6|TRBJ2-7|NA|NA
CASSTPGGLYEQYF
TGTGCCAGCAGCACCCCCGGGGGCTTGTACGAGCAGTACTTC
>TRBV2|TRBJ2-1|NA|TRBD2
CASSELVAGGLNEQFF
TGTGCCAGCAGTGAATTGGTAGCGGGGGGCCTAAATGAGCAGTTCTTC
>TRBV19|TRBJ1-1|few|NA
CASRGFMNTEAFF
TGTGCCAGTAGGGGCTTTATGAACACTGAAGCTTTCTTT
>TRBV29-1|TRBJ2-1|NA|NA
CSVGRGPYNEQFF
TGCAGCGTTGGTAGGGGCCCTTACAATGAGCAGTTCTTC
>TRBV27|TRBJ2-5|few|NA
CASSSNGGRETQYF
TGTGCCAGCAGTTCCAACGGGGGACGAGAGACCCAGTACTTC
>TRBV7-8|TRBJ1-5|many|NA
CASSFSTGGNQPQHF
TGTGCCAGCAGCTTCTCGACTGGAGGCAATCAGCCCCAGCATTTT
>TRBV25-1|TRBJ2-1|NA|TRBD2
CASSDRTSGGRPYGHEQFF
TGTGCCAGCAGTGATCGGACTAGCGGGGGCCGCCCATATGGCCATGAGCAGTTCTTC
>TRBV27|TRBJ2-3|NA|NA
CASSVGGAVTLGPDTQYF
TGTGCCAGCAGCGTAGGGGGGGCCGTGACCCTGGGTCCAGATACGCAGTATTTT
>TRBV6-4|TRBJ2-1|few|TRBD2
CASSDGLAGDHNEQFF
TGTGCCAGCAGTGACGGACTAGCGGGGGACCACAATGAGCAGTTCTTC
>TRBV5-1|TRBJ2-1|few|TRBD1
CASSSIRTGFSYNEQFF
TGCGCCAGCAGCTCGATTCGGACAGGGTTCTCCTACAATGAGCAGTTCTTC
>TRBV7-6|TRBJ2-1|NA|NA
CASSLASGVYYNEQFF
TGTGCCAGCAGCTTAGCATCGGGGGTTTACTACAATGAGCAGTTCTTC
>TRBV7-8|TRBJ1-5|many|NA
CASSSLGRSNQPQHF
TGTGCCAGCAGCTCCCTCGGCCGTAGCAATCAGCCCCAGCATTTT
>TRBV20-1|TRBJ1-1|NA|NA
CSARGVGVREAFF
TGCAGTGCTAGAGGGGTGGGGGTCAGGGAAGCTTTCTTT
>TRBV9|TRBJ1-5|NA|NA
CASSVGLSNQPQHF
TGTGCCAGCAGCGTAGGTTTGAGCAATCAGCCCCAGCATTTT
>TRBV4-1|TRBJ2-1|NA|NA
CASSQVGLASAYNEQFF
TGCGCCAGCAGCCAAGTAGGGTTGGCTAGTGCCTACAATGAGCAGTTCTTC
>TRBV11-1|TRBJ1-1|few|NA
CASSLVPGLEEAFF
TGTGCCAGCAGCTTAGTTCCAGGGCTAGAGGAAGCTTTCTTT
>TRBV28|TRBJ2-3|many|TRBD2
CASNPGLAVADTQYF
TGTGCCAGCAACCCGGGACTAGCGGTCGCAGATACGCAGTATTTT
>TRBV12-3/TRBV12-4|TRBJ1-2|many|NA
CASSLAPAAGYTF
TGTGCCAGCAGTTTAGCGCCGGCAGCCGGCTACACCTTC
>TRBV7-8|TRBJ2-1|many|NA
CASSIGNKGSRYNEQFF
TGTGCCAGCAGCATAGGAAACAAGGGGAGTAGGTACAATGAGCAGTTCTTC
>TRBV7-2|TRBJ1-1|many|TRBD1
CASSLALTGVVTEAFF
TGTGCCAGCAGCTTAGCCCTGACAGGGGTAGTCACTGAAGCTTTCTTT
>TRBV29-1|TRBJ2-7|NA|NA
CSVLTDATYEQYF
TGCAGCGTCCTGACGGACGCCACCTACGAGCAGTACTTC
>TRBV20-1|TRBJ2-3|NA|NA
CSARVLGGNTDTQYF
TGCAGTGCTAGAGTCTTGGGGGGAAACACAGATACGCAGTATTTT
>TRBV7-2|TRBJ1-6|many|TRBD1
CASSAPGQGLLSYNSPLHF
TGTGCCAGCAGCGCACCGGGACAGGGGCTTTTGTCCTATAATTCACCCCTCCACTTT
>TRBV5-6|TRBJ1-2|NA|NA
CASSRQNYGYTF
TGTGCCAGCAGCCGACAGAACTATGGCTACACCTTC
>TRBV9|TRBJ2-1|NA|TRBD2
CASSVGRTSGEGNEQFF
TGTGCCAGCAGCGTAGGGAGGACTAGCGGGGAAGGCAATGAGCAGTTCTTC
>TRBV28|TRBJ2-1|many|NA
CASRKGSYNEQFF
TGTGCCAGCAGAAAGGGGTCGTACAATGAGCAGTTCTTC
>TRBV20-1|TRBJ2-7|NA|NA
CCARDEMAVSSYEQYF
TGCTGTGCTAGAGATGAGATGGCGGTGTCCTCCTACGAGCAGTACTTC
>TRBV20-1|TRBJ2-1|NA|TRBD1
CSASPHGTDYNEQFF
TGCAGTGCTAGCCCTCATGGGACAGATTACAATGAGCAGTTCTTC
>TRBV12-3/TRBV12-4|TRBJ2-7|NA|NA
CASSLGTFGEQYF
TGTGCCAGCAGCCTGGGTACCTTCGGGGAGCAGTACTTC
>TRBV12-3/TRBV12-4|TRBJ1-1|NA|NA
CASSLAGKNTEAFF
TGTGCCAGCAGTTTAGCGGGGAAGAACACTGAAGCTTTCTTT
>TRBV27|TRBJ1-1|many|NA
CASSSHQNEAFF
TGTGCCAGCAGTTCTCATCAGAATGAAGCTTTCTTT
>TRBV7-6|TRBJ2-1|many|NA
CASSLAFNEQFF
TGTGCCAGCAGCTTAGCCTTTAATGAGCAGTTCTTC
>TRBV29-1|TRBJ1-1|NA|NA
CSALTAMNTEAFF
TGCAGCGCCTTGACAGCAATGAACACTGAAGCTTTCTTT
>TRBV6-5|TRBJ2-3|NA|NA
CASSYSGPDTQYF
TGTGCCAGCAGTTACTCGGGGCCAGATACGCAGTATTTT
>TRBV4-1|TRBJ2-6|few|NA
CASSQGGSSGANVLTF
TGCGCCAGCAGCCAAGGGGGCAGCTCTGGGGCCAACGTCCTGACTTTC
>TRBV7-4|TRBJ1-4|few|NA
CASSLEGLPEKLFF
TGTGCCAGCAGCTTAGAGGGGCTGCCTGAAAAACTGTTTTTT
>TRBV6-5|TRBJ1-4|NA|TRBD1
CANSYRGTGKLFF
TGTGCCAACAGTTACAGGGGAACGGGAAAACTGTTTTTT
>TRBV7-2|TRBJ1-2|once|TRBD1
CASSLDSGRGVYGYNF
TGTGCCAGCAGTTTGGATTCGGGCAGGGGGGTTTATGGCTACAACTTC
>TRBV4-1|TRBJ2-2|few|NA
CASSPQGTPPQDGELFF
TGCGCCAGCAGCCCTCAAGGGACCCCCCCTCAGGACGGGGAGCTGTTTTTT
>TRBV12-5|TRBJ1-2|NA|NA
CASGLVLSYGYTF
TGTGCTAGTGGTTTGGTACTGAGCTATGGCTACACCTTC
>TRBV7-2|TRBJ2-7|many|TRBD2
CASSSEGLAGGVSYEQYF
TGTGCCAGCAGCTCCGAGGGACTAGCGGGGGGAGTCTCCTACGAGCAGTACTTC
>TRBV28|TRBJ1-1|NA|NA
CASSVWTVEGSEAFF
TGTGCCAGCAGTGTATGGACAGTGGAAGGTTCTGAAGCTTTCTTT
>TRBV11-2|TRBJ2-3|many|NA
CASSLAGDSTDTQYF
TGTGCCAGCAGCTTAGCGGGGGATTCCACAGATACGCAGTATTTT
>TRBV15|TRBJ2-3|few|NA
CATSRDWEADTQYF
TGTGCCACCAGCAGGGACTGGGAGGCGGATACGCAGTATTTT
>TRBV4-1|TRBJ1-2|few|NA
CASSQDSEGFHYGYTF
TGCGCCAGCAGCCAAGATTCTGAGGGGTTCCACTATGGCTACACCTTC